The T cell receptor (beta chain) under discussion was sequenced for a study of T cell responses to AZD1222 COVID-19 vaccine. General study points: The sample set comprised mostly white British donors with more females, and clonal diversity was possibly underestimated.

Sequencing was performed with immunoSEQ multiplex PCR; in TCRdb, only in-frame clones are kept and a portion is missing. This table holds around 130,000 clones, about 91% found once. Concerning this clone itself: Its specificity is unknown.

This CDR3 is built from 15 residues. CDR1 and CDR2 from the germline V gene are SGHNT and YENEEA. V lost 6 bases, J lost 3 bases, and 14 bases lay in between. This sequence originates from an adult who received the AZD1222 COVID-19 vaccine. The sequencing here drew on peripheral blood, taken 28 days after the second AZD1222 dose. V gene TRBV11-3 combines with J gene TRBJ2-2; D call uncertain. DNA of the CDR3: TGTGCCAGCAGTCTCAGCCCCCGGGACACCGGGGAGCTGTTTTTT. Translating gives CASSLSPRDTGELFF.